Here is one T cell receptor (beta chain) with its context. What it binds is not known. This entry belongs to a study of T cell responses to AZD1222 COVID-19 vaccine. Germline values: CDR1 SNHLY, CDR2 FYNNEI. CDR3 length: 15 amino acids. Between the trimmed V and J ends, which lost 6 bases and 0 bases, there was a span of 15 bases. Regarding the study as a whole: The study found vaccine-associated CD4 TCRs spanning spike, dominant at 160-218 and 743-854. Donor demographics were predominantly white British with a female majority; clonal diversity may be underestimated.

TCRdb's copy holds only in-frame clones and misses some; the assay was immunoSEQ multiplex PCR. The sample carries 140,000 to 150,000 clones, under 95% recorded once. The starting material was peripheral blood, obtained on day 0 of AZD1222 vaccination. The chain couples TRBV2 to TRBJ2-7, with D possibly matching TRBD1 (6 bases). The receptor was derived from an adult in good health. CDR3 DNA: TGTGCCAGCAGCGATGACAGGTATCTCTCCTACGAGCAGTACTTC. Translated: CASSDDRYLSYEQYF.